This T cell receptor (beta chain) was sequenced in a study of blood T cell repertoires in COVID-19 (dated by TCRdb to 2019 to 2021). In the study overall: The collaborator samples originated in the United States, Italy and Spain and spanned the acute and convalescent phases of COVID-19. The material from the prospective study consisted of cDNA or gDNA derived from T cells, B-cell-depleted T cells, or PBMCs. Deeply sampled blood TCRbeta repertoires from subjects exposed to, actively infected with, or recovered from COVID-19 were included in the dataset. The repertoires were made available in a free public database intended to serve as a resource for research on the immune response to SARS-CoV-2. Samples were obtained from the ongoing ImmuneRACE study (first 160 participants) and from 1,200 or so subjects provided by 6 global collaborators. The sample metadata nearly always contained a de-identified subject ID, COVID-19 status, age in years and sex. Where available, HLA class I and class II types were taken from metadata supplied by the sample provider and were not determined by assay-based typing.

On the study overall, not on this receptor specifically: How much clinical and demographic metadata was included differed by source and by participant, and the metadata was provided uncurated.

V is pruned by 3 bases and J by 4 bases, leaving 5 bases of the junction without a gene match. The CDR3 holds 15 amino acids from the cysteine to the phenylalanine. Kept here is only the CDR3 DNA, which spans 45 bases and is read in frame from base 1. As encoded in the germline V gene (reference sequence), CDR1 is WNHNN while CDR2 is SYGVQD. TCRbeta CDR3 regions were amplified from genomic DNA by means of the immunoSEQ Assay, a bias-controlled multiplex PCR. In the original analysis: The number of nucleated cells in each sample was estimated from the amplification of reference gene primers within the assay. To quantify the absolute abundance of each unique TCRbeta CDR3 rearrangement, sequence reads were collapsed and filtered. Productive Simpson clonality was computed per sample as the square root of Simpson's diversity index over productive rearrangements. TCRdb took this table from immuneACCESS and kept in-frame rearrangements with V and J called. Such tables lack part of the clones; where checked against another copy, unresolved V genes explain under half of the gap, and the rest is unexplained. V, J and clone size are taken as reported in that table, and D and trimming were inferred from the DNA itself. For this sample the table gives tens of thousands of clones, of which 70% to 90% were detected only once. The biggest ten clones account for roughly 2.5% of the sample.

One collaborating source in Seattle enrolled patients during active infection and followed them longitudinally through the course of disease. Each collaborating institution followed its own protocols to collect whole blood in K2EDTA tubes. For TCRbeta analysis, collaborator samples were shipped as frozen whole blood, as isolated PBMCs, or as DNA extracted from either sample type. About this clone: Its target antigen remains unknown. No much larger clone is present one base from it, and per-base qualities are unavailable.

Recombination linked TRBV10-1 to TRBJ2-1; TRBD2 matches 8 bases in the middle. The clonotype originates from a man aged 50-59 years with COVID-19, enrolled during active disease. Sequenced: peripheral blood. The nucleotide sequence reads as follows: TGCGCCAGCAGTGAAACGGCGGGGGGTTACAATGAGCAGTTCTTC. This is translated as CASSETAGGYNEQFF.